Listed below are T cell receptor beta chains from one sample, sequenced in a study of T cells in Graves' hyperthyroidism and ophthalmopathy. One entry per CDR3 protein, called by TCRdb with MiXCR from the multiplex PCR reads. The sample holds 300,000 to 400,000 distinct CDR3 sequences, roughly 15% seen once. Sequencing input: blood. The receptor set was obtained from a woman aged 25 to 39 with Graves' ophthalmopathy. The CDR3 runs from the conserved cysteine through the conserved F or W. A D gene is named only where the DNA matches it firmly. Size is omitted from some rows. Given values are once, few, many or a class for expanded clones.

clone_size,j_call,d_call,v_call,cdr3_aa,cdr3_nt
many,TRBJ2-5,TRBD1,TRBV9,CASSAETGSAETQYF,TGTGCCAGCAGCGCGGAGACAGGGTCGGCCGAGACCCAGTACTTC
many,TRBJ2-5,-,TRBV18,CASSPQGQETQYF,TGTGCCAGCTCACCCCAGGGCCAAGAGACCCAGTACTTC
many,TRBJ1-2,-,TRBV6-1,CASSEDLGGGGYTF,TGTGCCAGCAGTGAAGATCTGGGAGGCGGCGGCTACACCTTC
many,TRBJ2-5,TRBD2,TRBV12-3/TRBV12-4,CASSPHGGASLAETQYF,TGTGCCAGCAGTCCCCACGGGGGGGCCTCCCTCGCGGAGACCCAGTACTTC
many,TRBJ2-2,-,TRBV27,CASSSPLRGTGELFF,TGTGCCAGCAGTTCCCCCCTACGGGGGACCGGGGAGCTGTTTTTT
many,TRBJ2-5,TRBD1,TRBV12-3/TRBV12-4,CASSLQQTGSWSVQETQYF,TGTGCCAGCAGTCTCCAGCAGACAGGGTCCTGGTCCGTTCAAGAGACCCAGTACTTC
many,TRBJ2-1,-,TRBV11-2,CASSFHSEQFF,TGTGCCAGCAGCTTTCATAGTGAGCAGTTCTTC
many,TRBJ1-1,-,TRBV12-3/TRBV12-4,CASSPFTGLSTEAFF,TGTGCCAGCAGTCCTTTTACAGGGCTGAGCACTGAAGCTTTCTTT
-,TRBJ2-7,-,TRBV13,CASSFRFGAPYEQYF,TGTGCCAGCAGCTTCAGATTCGGGGCCCCCTACGAGCAGTACTTC
-,TRBJ1-5,-,TRBV4-1,CASSQVPGGLKPQHF,TGCGCCAGCAGCCAAGTACCCGGGGGTCTGAAGCCCCAGCATTTT
-,TRBJ2-2,TRBD2,TRBV7-2,CASSPGLAGYTGELFF,TGTGCCAGCAGCCCGGGACTAGCGGGGTACACCGGGGAGCTGTTTTTT
-,TRBJ2-5,-,TRBV10-2,CASSEGLPVQETQYF,TGCGCCAGCAGTGAGGGACTACCAGTCCAAGAGACCCAGTACTTC
many,TRBJ2-3,TRBD2,TRBV6-1,CASSPILATDTQYF,TGTGCCAGCAGTCCTATACTAGCGACGGATACGCAGTATTTT
many,TRBJ2-2,-,TRBV11-2,CASSLWGVDTGELFF,TGTGCCAGCAGCTTATGGGGGGTGGACACCGGGGAGCTGTTTTTT
-,TRBJ2-7,-,TRBV12-3/TRBV12-4,CASRGGSNYEQYF,TGTGCCAGCAGAGGGGGTTCAAACTACGAGCAGTACTTC
-,TRBJ1-6,TRBD1,TRBV4-1,CASSQDLGTGGQSPLHF,TGCGCCAGCAGCCAAGATCTGGGGACAGGGGGCCAATCACCCCTCCACTTT
many,TRBJ1-5,TRBD1,TRBV6-1,CASYDRGLGNQPQHF,TGTGCCAGCTATGACAGGGGGCTGGGGAATCAGCCCCAGCATTTT
-,TRBJ2-7,-,TRBV20-1,CSSKQLFSYEQYF,TGCAGTTCCAAACAGCTTTTCTCCTACGAGCAGTACTTC
many,TRBJ2-2,-,TRBV30,CAWSVIGRGELFF,TGTGCCTGGAGTGTAATCGGTCGAGGGGAGCTGTTTTTT
many,TRBJ1-1,-,TRBV20-1,CSATGLVNTEAFF,TGCAGTGCTACAGGGCTTGTGAACACTGAAGCTTTCTTT
many,TRBJ1-1,-,TRBV12-3/TRBV12-4,CATGDINTEAFF,TGTGCCACCGGGGATATTAACACTGAAGCTTTCTTT
many,TRBJ1-2,TRBD1,TRBV18,CASSPLQTLDRGVGYTF,TGTGCCAGCTCACCCTTGCAAACTCTGGACAGGGGAGTAGGCTACACCTTC
many,TRBJ2-2,-,TRBV18,CASSPVTQGRTGELFF,TGTGCCAGCTCACCCGTTACCCAGGGAAGGACCGGGGAGCTGTTTTTT
many,TRBJ1-2,-,TRBV7-2,CASSLVSWGRVANYGYTF,TGTGCCAGCAGCTTAGTCTCGTGGGGGCGAGTAGCTAACTATGGCTACACCTTC
-,TRBJ2-3,TRBD2,TRBV20-1,CSARDLAGGTDTQYF,TGCAGTGCTAGAGATCTGGCGGGGGGGACAGATACGCAGTATTTT
many,TRBJ2-1,TRBD1,TRBV3-1,CASSPRLNPRRGQWTFF,TGTGCCAGCAGCCCGCGGTTAAATCCCCGCAGGGGGCAATGGACGTTCTTC
many,TRBJ2-2,TRBD1,TRBV24-1,CATSDPDRDTGELFF,TGTGCCACCAGTGATCCTGACAGGGACACCGGGGAGCTGTTTTTT
many,TRBJ2-3,TRBD2,TRBV7-2,CASSFSPHGGGPDTQYF,TGTGCCAGCAGCTTCTCCCCTCACGGGGGGGGACCGGATACGCAGTATTTT
many,TRBJ2-7,-,TRBV9,CASSVSGVREQYF,TGTGCCAGCAGCGTTTCGGGTGTTCGGGAGCAGTACTTC
many,TRBJ1-1,TRBD1,TRBV3-1,CASSPVGRDRDTEAFF,TGTGCCAGCAGCCCGGTAGGGCGGGACAGGGACACTGAAGCTTTCTTT
many,TRBJ2-3,TRBD2,TRBV6-1,CASSPRSGGTTDTQYF,TGTGCCAGCAGTCCCCGGAGCGGGGGGACTACAGATACGCAGTATTTT
many,TRBJ2-1,TRBD2,TRBV6-2/TRBV6-3,CATGTSGEYNEQFF,TGTGCCACTGGGACTAGCGGGGAATACAATGAGCAGTTCTTC
-,TRBJ2-1,TRBD2,TRBV6-1,CASSTPGGTSGATTYNEQFF,TGTGCCAGCAGCACCCCCGGTGGGACTAGCGGTGCTACTACCTACAATGAGCAGTTCTTC
many,TRBJ2-5,TRBD2,TRBV7-2,CASSPRGVVQETQYF,TGTGCCAGCAGCCCCCGGGGGGTGGTACAAGAGACCCAGTACTTC
few,TRBJ1-1,-,TRBV29-1,CSVTAMNTEAFF,TGCAGCGTTACAGCCATGAACACTGAAGCTTTCTTT
-,TRBJ1-6,-,TRBV27,CASSSPGYNSPLHF,TGTGCCAGCAGTTCCCCAGGGTATAATTCACCCCTCCACTTT
-,TRBJ2-1,-,TRBV11-3,CASSAMFGGSYNEQFF,TGTGCCAGCTCCGCTATGTTCGGGGGCTCCTACAATGAGCAGTTCTTC
many,TRBJ2-5,-,TRBV5-6,CASSLFGYQQETQYF,TGTGCCAGCAGCTTGTTTGGTTACCAACAAGAGACCCAGTACTTC
many,TRBJ1-1,-,TRBV7-9,CASSAAGGSTGAFF,TGTGCCAGCAGCGCGGCCGGGGGGTCTACAGGAGCTTTCTTT
many,TRBJ1-1,-,TRBV12-5,CASGREMNTEAFF,TGTGCTAGTGGTCGGGAGATGAACACTGAAGCTTTCTTT
many,TRBJ2-7,-,TRBV2,CASSVAVSSYEQYF,TGTGCCAGCAGTGTGGCCGTCAGCTCCTACGAGCAGTACTTC
many,TRBJ1-1,-,TRBV12-3/TRBV12-4,CASSLGAGRDTEAFF,TGTGCCAGCAGTTTAGGGGCAGGGCGAGACACTGAAGCTTTCTTT
-,TRBJ2-1,TRBD2,TRBV6-1,CASSVRGDHGEQFF,TGTGCCAGCTCCGTACGGGGGGACCACGGGGAGCAGTTCTTC
many,TRBJ2-3,-,TRBV30,CAWSVSPSYTQYF,TGTGCCTGGAGTGTTAGCCCGTCGTATACGCAGTATTTT
many,TRBJ1-1,-,TRBV6-5,CASSYSWVEEAFF,TGTGCCAGCAGTTACTCGTGGGTAGAGGAAGCTTTCTTT
many,TRBJ2-2,TRBD2,TRBV18,CASFSGGADGELFF,TGTGCCAGCTTCAGCGGGGGGGCCGACGGGGAGCTGTTTTTT
few,TRBJ2-3,-,TRBV7-3,CASSSTRLDTQYF,TGTGCCAGCAGCTCCACCCGCCTAGATACGCAGTATTTT
many,TRBJ1-3,-,TRBV11-2,CASSPNRDRNTIYF,TGTGCCAGCAGCCCCAACCGAGACCGGAACACCATATATTTT
many,TRBJ2-7,-,TRBV18,CASSPSPEPGSYEQYF,TGTGCCAGCTCACCCAGCCCCGAACCAGGGTCATACGAGCAGTACTTC
many,TRBJ2-5,-,TRBV30,CAWSVGPWVIETQYF,TGTGCCTGGAGTGTCGGCCCGTGGGTCATTGAGACCCAGTACTTC
many,TRBJ1-2,-,TRBV29-1,CSVDGKRDYGYTF,TGCAGCGTTGATGGGAAACGGGACTATGGCTACACCTTC
many,TRBJ2-3,TRBD2,TRBV7-2,CASTPGVAGGNTQYF,TGTGCCAGCACCCCCGGGGTAGCGGGGGGAAATACGCAGTATTTT
many,TRBJ1-4,-,TRBV3-1,CASSQVQGREKLFF,TGTGCCAGCAGCCAAGTACAGGGTAGAGAAAAACTGTTTTTT
many,TRBJ1-5,-,TRBV30,CAWSAGRDQPQHF,TGTGCCTGGAGTGCAGGAAGGGATCAGCCCCAGCATTTT
-,TRBJ2-7,TRBD2,TRBV19,CASSLSGLAGEQYF,TGTGCCAGTAGTCTCTCGGGACTAGCGGGGGAGCAGTACTTC